This T cell receptor (beta chain) was retrieved from a study of T cell responses to AZD1222 COVID-19 vaccine (dated by TCRdb to the early 2020s). General notes on the study: AZD1222 recipients with second doses at about 4 weeks or about 12 weeks were pooled, because spike-specific TCR depth and breadth did not differ between schedules. TCR sequencing was performed for fewer than 250 trial participants, of whom some 200 were given two doses of AZD1222 and around 25 were given two doses of MenACWY control vaccine. Trial participants were enrolled by age into 18-55, 56-69 and 70-plus year subgroups, with around 140, 26 and 57 TCR-sequenced participants respectively.

The sample's time point label is to be understood as: baseline before first vaccination. Samples from vaccinated people were obtained from the UK trials COV001 and COV002, which included a single-blind randomized controlled phase 2/3 trial of AZD1222 (ChAdOx1 nCoV-19) in healthy adults. Trial participant PBMC samples were collected at day 0 and day 28 after the second dose for TCRbeta chain sequencing. Of note for this clone: Its specific antigen is unknown. No much larger clonotype is one base removed from it; base qualities were not supplied.

Findings and caveats that apply to the study as a whole: Because no day 14 peak-response samples were available, repertoires were characterized only after the peak T cell response. Epitopes outside the regions mutated in the B.1.351 and B.1.1.7 variants were reportedly recognized by nearly half of the unique spike-specific TCRs. Participants were mostly white British, with more females than males. The authors suggested clonal diversity may have been underestimated. Spike-specific TCR breadth and depth rose significantly after two AZD1222 doses compared with day 0 and with MenACWY recipients. Conclusions about previously exposed vaccinees are limited because only six or seven AZD1222 recipients were SARS-CoV-2 seropositive at baseline. In the small 56-69-year group, the increase in depth fell short of significance, most likely because of low power. The vaccine-associated CD4 TCRs covered the entire spike protein, and the dominant responses fell in regions 160-218 and 743-854.

The CDR3 regions of human TCRbeta chains were analyzed by immunosequencing. Per the original workflow: Repertoire TCRs were matched against a reference library of SARS-CoV-2-specific TCRs generated with the MIRA antigen-specificity platform. Breadth meant the fraction of unique TCRs that were SARS-CoV-2-associated, whereas depth meant the fraction of total T cells that were SARS-CoV-2-associated. Using the MIRA data, each spike-specific TCR was mapped to the spike region that the TCR reacts to and placed in a CD4 or CD8 class. Log10-transformed breadth and depth values were compared by one-way ANOVA with Sidak's multiple comparisons tests. Sourced from immuneACCESS, this table was stored by TCRdb with only in-frame sequences that have V and J called. A share of the clones is absent; for the studies checked, an unresolved V gene accounts for under half, and the remainder has no known explanation. Clone size and the V and J calls come from that table; the DNA yielded D and trimming. This sample lists fewer than 120,000 clones; 88% were detected once. Jointly, the top ten make up 1.5% to 2% of the sample.

Inclusive of the bounding cysteine and phenylalanine, the CDR3 is 13 residues long. Just the 39-base CDR3 DNA is kept, in frame starting at base 1. The junction shows trimming of 7 bases on V and 1 base on J, plus 10 bases between the germline ends. The germline V gene encodes CDR1 LNHDA and CDR2 SQIVND (reference sequence). The clonotype was recovered from an adult in good health. The sequence links TRBV19 to TRBJ1-1; the D gene cannot be resolved reliably. Sequencing was performed on peripheral blood, taken on day 0 of AZD1222 vaccination. The DNA sequence is as follows: TGTGCCAGTAATCCGGGTGCGAACACTGAAGCTTTCTTT. Protein translation: CASNPGANTEAFF.